These 21 T cell receptor beta chains were sequenced from one sample in a study of cytomegalovirus exposure and HLA in healthy donors. The repertoire was sequenced with immunoSEQ multiplex PCR; TCRdb's copy has only in-frame clones and lacks some. The sample shows 150,000 or so clones, over 80% of them seen only once. The sequencing input was PBMCs. The origin of the receptors is a woman in her twenties or thirties in good health and CMV-seropositive.

This clone has just one count. The chain recombines TRBV7-9 with TRBJ2-1, with TRBD2 as a possible D gene (6 bases). Trimming took 4 bases from V and 9 from J, leaving 13 bases between them. This CDR3 is built from 13 residues. Germline CDR1 is SEHNR and CDR2 is FQNEAQ (reference sequence). CDR3 nucleotide sequence: TGTGCCAGCAGCTCCAGGGACTTTTTTGAGCAGTTCTTC. Its protein product is CASSSRDFFEQFF.

The chain is built from TRBV2 and TRBJ1-4; 8 bases match TRBD1. This CDR3 is built from 14 residues. Germline CDR1 is SNHLY and CDR2 is FYNNEI. Trimming took 6 bases from V and 6 from J; bases not matched to a gene: 6. The CDR3 loop reads CASSQTGAYEKLFF. Written as DNA, the CDR3 is TGTGCCAGCAGCCAGACAGGGGCCTATGAAAAACTGTTTTTT.

The chain couples TRBV7-9 to TRBJ2-3; the D is unclear. Germline lookup yields CDR1 SEHNR and CDR2 FQNEAQ (reference sequence). The CDR3 is made up of 13 amino acids. Trimming took off 3 bases at V and 3 bases at J, with 7 bases between the two ends. The DNA of the CDR3 is TGTGCCAGCAGCTTTACTCGGACAGATACGCAGTATTTT. Its translation is CASSFTRTDTQYF.

Written as DNA, the CDR3 is TGCGCCAGCAGCTTGTGGCAGGGGGCCTCTGGGGCCAACGTCCTGACTTTC. Its translation: CASSLWQGASGANVLTF. The V and J genes are TRBV5-1 and TRBJ2-6; 8 bases fit TRBD1. The germline V gene has CDR1 SGHRS and CDR2 YFSETQ. With 1 base clipped from V and 0 bases from J, the junction kept 3 bases outside the gene matches. This CDR3 is built from 17 residues.

The CDR3 region is CASSLFGADYNEQFF. The CDR3 coding sequence is TGTGCCAGCAGTTTATTTGGGGCGGACTACAATGAGCAGTTCTTC. The chain joins TRBV27 to TRBJ2-1, with D possibly matching TRBD1 (5 bases). Germline V gives CDR1 MNHEY, CDR2 SMNVEV (reference sequence). V dropped 1 base and J dropped 3 bases, with 10 bases sitting between them. The CDR3 loop spans 15 amino acids.

The chain recombines TRBV4-1 with TRBJ2-7, with 9 positions matching TRBD2. V trimming: 0 bases; J trimming: 7 bases; junction bases outside the gene matches: 10. Germline assignment: CDR1 MGHRA and CDR2 YSYEKL. This CDR3 is built from 16 residues. In DNA form, the CDR3 reads TGCGCCAGCAGCCAAGATGTTCTAGCGGGAACGAGGGAGCAGTACTTC. This codes for CASSQDVLAGTREQYF.

The chain joins TRBV5-1 to TRBJ2-1; TRBD2 agrees at 11 bases. The length of the CDR3 is 17 residues. Germline assignment: CDR1 SGHRS and CDR2 YFSETQ. The V and J ends lost 3 bases and 7 bases, in that order; junction bases with no gene match: 12. Here the CDR3 reads CASSSDVAGGPGNEQFF. The CDR3 nucleotides read TGCGCCAGCAGCTCGGATGTAGCGGGGGGGCCGGGAAATGAGCAGTTCTTC.

The gene calls are TRBV5-4 and TRBJ2-7, with D perhaps TRBD1 (8 bases). V dropped 0 bases and J dropped 6 bases, with 22 bases sitting between them. The length of the CDR3 is 17 residues. Per germline, CDR1 SGHNT and CDR2 YYREEE (reference sequence). The CDR3: CASSLGAGQGLWGEQYF. The CDR3 DNA reads as TGTGCCAGCAGCTTGGGAGCAGGACAGGGACTATGGGGCGAGCAGTACTTC.

The V gene is TRBV7-9, the J gene TRBJ2-3, with TRBD1 as a possible D gene (5 bases). V shed 1 base and J shed 6 bases, with 8 bases lying between them. Per germline, CDR1 SEHNR and CDR2 FQNEAQ (reference sequence). This CDR3 contains 13 residues. In DNA form, the CDR3 reads TGTGCCAGCAGCTTAGGGGGCCTGGATACGCAGTATTTT. It is translated as CASSLGGLDTQYF.

This clone has just one count. CDR3 region: CASGQNGRPNEQFF. CDR3 coding DNA: TGTGCCAGCGGACAAAACGGACGACCCAATGAGCAGTTCTTC. The chain couples TRBV27 to TRBJ2-1, with D maybe TRBD1 (5 bases). This CDR3 region has 14 residues. Per the germline V gene, CDR1 is MNHEY and CDR2 is SMNVEV (reference sequence). The ends were cut back, 8 bases at V and 6 bases at J, with 17 bases in the middle.

The chain is built from TRBV4-1 and TRBJ1-3; D is unresolved. The CDR3 consists of 14 residues. Germline values: CDR1 MGHRA, CDR2 YSYEKL. V lost 1 base, J lost 2 bases, and 6 bases lay in between. The CDR3 nucleotides are TGCGCCAGCAGCCAAGTAGTGACTGGAAACACCATATATTTT. Translating it yields CASSQVVTGNTIYF.

In DNA form, the CDR3 reads TGTGCCAGCAGTCCAAGACGGACAGTAGCCAAAAACATTCAGTACTTC. It is translated as CASSPRRTVAKNIQYF. This chain joins TRBV28 and TRBJ2-4; weak D call: TRBD1 (6 bases). This CDR3 region has 16 residues. Germline assignment: CDR1 MDHEN and CDR2 SYDVKM. The V and J ends lost 5 bases and 0 bases respectively, with 14 bases between them. The entire variable domain, with the rest obtained from reference TRBV28 and TRBJ2-4, is as follows: DVKVTQSSRYLVKRTGEKVFLECVQDMDHENMFWYRQDPGLGLRLIYFSYDVKMKEKGDIPEGYSVSREKKERFSLILESASTNQTSMYLCASSPRRTVAKNIQYFGAGTRLSVL.

Comments on this clone: Other DNA variants within this sample encode the same CDR3. The chain employs TRBV9 and TRBJ2-7; 8 bases are a match to TRBD1. This CDR3 contains 15 residues. Germline CDR1 is SGDLS and CDR2 is YYNGEE. The V gene end was trimmed by 3 bases and the J gene end by 0 bases; junction bases not matched to a gene: 5. CDR3 nucleotides: TGTGCCAGCAGCGAGGGACAGGCCCCCTCCTACGAGCAGTACTTC. Protein: CASSEGQAPSYEQYF.

The chain employs TRBV6-5 and TRBJ1-2; 8 bases agree with TRBD1. Germline V gives CDR1 MNHEY, CDR2 SVGAGI. The CDR3 contains 13 residues. Trimming took 6 bases from V and 4 from J; bases not matched to a gene: 4. The CDR3 sequence: CASSPTGVYGYTF. DNA for the CDR3: TGTGCCAGCAGCCCGACAGGGGTCTATGGCTACACCTTC.

This clone has a single count. The J gene is TRBJ1-1, the V gene TRBV7-2; 7 nucleotides line up with TRBD1. Germline loops: CDR1 SGHTA, CDR2 FQGNSA. The CDR3 has 14 amino acids. J was trimmed by 4 bases and V by 1 base; bases with no gene match: 3. The chain's CDR3 is CASSLVTGVTEAFF. The CDR3 DNA reads TGTGCCAGCAGCTTAGTTACAGGGGTCACTGAAGCTTTCTTT.

This chain's CDR3 is CASSFGTSYEQYF. The CDR3 bases are TGTGCCAGCAGCTTCGGTACCTCCTACGAGCAGTACTTC. The V gene is TRBV5-6, the J gene TRBJ2-7; D remains unclear. Germline V lookup: CDR1 SGHDT, CDR2 YYEEEE. This CDR3 spans 13 amino acids. Trimming stripped 2 bases from V and 0 bases from J, with 6 bases between.

The rearrangement links TRBV11-2 to TRBJ2-7; TRBD1 aligns across 7 bases. The CDR3 is made up of 14 amino acids. Trimming cost V 1 base and J 3 bases; bases outside gene matches: 3. The germline CDR1 and CDR2 sequences are SGHAT and FQNNGV. DNA for the CDR3: TGTGCCAGCAGCTTAGTGACAGGGAACTACGAGCAGTACTTC. Protein: CASSLVTGNYEQYF.

This clone was seen only a few times. V and J are TRBV5-4 and TRBJ1-5; 8 bases are shared with TRBD1. The CDR3 is made up of 18 amino acids. Trimming removed 4 bases from V and 9 bases from J; junction bases left unmatched: 21. The germline gives CDR1 SGHNT, CDR2 YYREEE (reference sequence). In DNA, the CDR3 is TGTGCCAGCAGCCCCCACCGGACAGGGTTCTATGCTTTGTGGCCCCAGCATTTT. This gives the protein CASSPHRTGFYALWPQHF.

The chain uses TRBV5-1 and TRBJ2-1, with 11 bases that match TRBD1. The CDR3 has 17 residues. Germline values: CDR1 SGHRS, CDR2 YFSETQ. The J segment lost 6 bases and the V segment lost 0 bases, leaving 8 bases of the junction unmatched. CDR3 protein: CASSLAVTGTGGNEQFF. CDR3 bases: TGCGCCAGCAGCTTGGCCGTAACAGGGACAGGGGGCAATGAGCAGTTCTTC.

V is TRBV5-1 and J is TRBJ2-1; 14 bases fit TRBD2. The CDR3 loop spans 17 amino acids. V dropped 3 bases and J dropped 4; count of bases not matched to a gene: 6. Germline V gene sequence: CDR1 SGHRS, CDR2 YFSETQ. CDR3 protein: CASSSRTSGGPYNEQFF. The CDR3 DNA sequence: TGCGCCAGCAGCTCCCGGACTAGCGGGGGGCCTTACAATGAGCAGTTCTTC.

J is TRBJ2-7 and V is TRBV28, with 8 bases fitting TRBD2. CDR1 and CDR2 (germline): MDHEN, SYDVKM. J gave up 4 bases and V 7 bases, and 9 bases lay outside the gene matches. The CDR3 sequence is 14 residues long. In DNA, the CDR3 is TGTGCCAGCACCGGGGGGGGAAAGAGGTACGAGCAGTACTTC. Its translation is CASTGGGKRYEQYF.